This T cell receptor beta chain was documented in a study of regulatory T cells in long-lasting Graves disease. This clonotype has at least ten counts. The time point: newly diagnosed GD, antithyroid drugs for less than 3 months. The authors made the TCR library using RNA they extracted from PBMCs. As a group, patients came from one endocrinology department in Xi'an, China. Construction of TCR beta libraries relied on iRepertoire HTBI primers and on Arm-PCR targeting CDR3 regions. MiXCR, run by TCRdb on the multiplex PCR reads, gives a single entry per CDR3 protein. The sample has about 420,000 distinct CDR3 sequences, 15% to 20% seen once. Germline assignment: CDR1 MNHNS and CDR2 SASEGT. The junction had 4 bases not matched to a gene; V was cut back by 6 bases and J by 0 bases. CDR3 size: 14 residues. This sample was shared with a second study, whose subject was T cells in Graves' hyperthyroidism and ophthalmopathy.

Sample: peripheral blood mononuclear cells (PBMCs), taken at new diagnosis, from a patient treated with antithyroid drugs. This chain links TRBV6-1 with TRBJ1-2; 7 bases agree with TRBD1. The TCR comes from a woman younger than 30 with Graves disease. The CDR3 coding sequence is TGTGCCAGCAGGCGAGGGACAGCTAACTATGGCTACACCTTC. This codes for CASRRGTANYGYTF.